The 4 T cell receptor beta chains reported below all come from one sample, sequenced in a study of regulatory T cells in long-lasting Graves disease. According to the study, TCR beta libraries were built with iRepertoire HTBI primers and CDR3-region Arm-PCR. One entry per CDR3 protein results from TCRdb running MiXCR on the multiplex PCR reads. The table includes 600,000 to 850,000 distinct CDR3 sequences, about 30% detected once. Described time point: persistent/refractory GD, antithyroid drugs over 5 years with positive TRAb. There was RNA extracted from PBMCs, and the TCR library was made from it. Sample: peripheral blood mononuclear cells (PBMCs), taken when the disease was refractory, from a patient treated with antithyroid drugs. The receptor source for this set is a female donor with Graves disease.

This clonotype was recorded a few times. A much larger clone sits a single nucleotide away, making a read error possible. The rearrangement uses TRBV28 and TRBJ2-5, with D perhaps TRBD2 (6 bases). Germline CDR1 is MDHEN and CDR2 is SYDVKM. The CDR3 length is 14 residues. CDR3 sequence (DNA): TGTGCCAGCAGCCAGGGTGGAGGGGCAGAGACCCAGCACTTC. It yields the protein CASSQGGGAETQHF.

This chain links TRBV12-3 or TRBV12-4 with TRBJ1-3, with a tentative D call TRBD1 (6 bases). The length of the CDR3 is 13 residues. The V end lost 6 bases, the J end lost 4 bases, and 10 bases lay between the germline ends. The DNA of the CDR3 is TGTGCCAGCAGAGAAACAGGGGGAAACACCATATATTTT. This gives the protein CASRETGGNTIYF.

Of note for this clonotype: Relative to the germline gene, one junction end is altered; a read error may explain this. The chain uses TRBV6-5 and TRBJ1-2; D gene unclear. The CDR3 is 13 amino acids. Germline lookup yields CDR1 MNHEY and CDR2 SVGAGI. CDR3 region: CASSYERGTTRSF. In DNA, the CDR3 is TGTGCCAGCAGTTACGAGCGGGGAACCACTCGGTCCTTC.

The V call is TRBV5-4, the J call TRBJ2-7; 10 nucleotides match TRBD2. Looked up from germline, CDR1 is SGHNT and CDR2 is YYREEE (reference sequence). The CDR3 is made up of 15 amino acids. With 1 base clipped from V and 6 bases from J, the junction kept 7 bases outside the gene matches. In nucleotides, the CDR3 is TGTGCCAGCAGCTTGTCTCTAGCGGGAGAACTCGAGCAGTACTTC. Translating gives CASSLSLAGELEQYF.